The T cell receptor (beta chain) described here comes from a study of naive and memory T cell subsets (dated 2017 in TCRdb). Some background on the complete study: In the figure summarizing the skin biopsy and whole blood samples, 10 blood donors, 7 tuberculin skin test biopsies and 3 saline control biopsies were reported. PCR2 was typically run as a SYBR Green qPCR and stopped at a set threshold, although low-input samples could use end-point PCR of five to six cycles instead. The paper's findings and limits, for the study overall: The RNA-based method was acknowledged to be potentially sensitive to changes in TCR transcripts with T cell activation and differentiation.

Including cysteine and phenylalanine, the CDR3 has 17 amino acids. Here the CDR3 DNA is all that survives: 51 bases in frame from base 1. The germline V gene (reference sequence) specifies DFQATT as CDR1 and SNEGSKA as CDR2. V is pruned by 3 bases and J by 4 bases, leaving 12 bases of the junction without a gene match. Using 3' ligation of a UMI-containing oligonucleotide to TCR cDNA, the study laid out a robust and sensitive protocol to amplify, sequence and analyze TCRs. For whole blood analysis, 2.5 to 3 ml of peripheral blood was collected from healthy adult volunteers into Tempus tubes, and RNA was extracted following the manufacturer's instructions. Total RNA was treated with RQ1 DNase, without cell sorting, prior to reverse transcription, with an input of roughly 1 to 1000 ng being targeted. Libraries were prepared from skin biopsies and whole blood so that pipeline robustness could be tested in samples in which T cells form a minority population.

The library was generated by 5' RACE. The ligated cDNA was amplified in four rounds of PCR with nested alpha and beta constant region primers together with the SP2 primer. TCR RNA was reverse transcribed with SuperScript IV using alpha and beta constant region primers for the blood and skin samples. Using T4 RNA ligase 1, an oligonucleotide carrying both the Illumina SP2 primer and a UMI was ligated onto the 3' end of the cDNA. To prevent hairpin formation, the 12-nucleotide UMI was made up of two random hexamers with an eight-base spacer between them. From the second PCR onward, TCR alpha and beta chain libraries were processed separately and dual indexed for multiplexing. After pooling, the indexed libraries were analyzed by capillary electrophoresis and sequenced on either an Illumina MiSeq or NextSeq. PhiX DNA at about 4.5-7.5% was added to the libraries to raise base diversity and improve cluster recognition. Per the authors' processing: UMIs were extracted from read 2 by Demultiplexor and combined with the TCR sequence from read 1, and reads were split according to sample indices. V and J genes and V-J junctions were identified by Decombinator, and each TCR was assigned a five-part identifier that included V and J deletions. Collapsinator used UMIs to correct sequencing errors and PCR amplification heterogeneity, yielding UMI-based abundance per TCR. CDR3Translator turned identifiers into nucleotide sequence, translated the nucleotide sequence into amino acids, and pulled out CDR3 regions based on terminal motifs. Error-corrected counts of alpha and beta TCRs from blood and skin were compared after being normalized to the amount of input RNA. TCRdb reanalyzed the raw reads on its own, using fastp at Q25 for trimming and MiXCR for clone calling, and kept in-frame beta chains. Merged by CDR3 protein, the rows form single entries marked with the most common genes and DNA. TCRdb assigned the V and J calls; the authors' analysis was not used. Present in this sample are tens of thousands of distinct CDR3 sequences, about 7.1% of which were seen just once. The ten largest make up approximately 9.7% of the sample.

About this clonotype itself: The antigen it recognizes is unknown. No clone much larger than this one lies a single base away; base qualities are absent.

This TCR was sampled from a female donor in good health. Here the chain combines TRBV20-1 and TRBJ2-7; TRBD2 matches 13 bases in the middle. The CDR3 amino acid sequence is: CSASYPGLAGAGYEQYF. The DNA sequence is given as TGCAGTGCTAGTTACCCCGGACTAGCGGGGGCGGGGTACGAGCAGTACTTC.